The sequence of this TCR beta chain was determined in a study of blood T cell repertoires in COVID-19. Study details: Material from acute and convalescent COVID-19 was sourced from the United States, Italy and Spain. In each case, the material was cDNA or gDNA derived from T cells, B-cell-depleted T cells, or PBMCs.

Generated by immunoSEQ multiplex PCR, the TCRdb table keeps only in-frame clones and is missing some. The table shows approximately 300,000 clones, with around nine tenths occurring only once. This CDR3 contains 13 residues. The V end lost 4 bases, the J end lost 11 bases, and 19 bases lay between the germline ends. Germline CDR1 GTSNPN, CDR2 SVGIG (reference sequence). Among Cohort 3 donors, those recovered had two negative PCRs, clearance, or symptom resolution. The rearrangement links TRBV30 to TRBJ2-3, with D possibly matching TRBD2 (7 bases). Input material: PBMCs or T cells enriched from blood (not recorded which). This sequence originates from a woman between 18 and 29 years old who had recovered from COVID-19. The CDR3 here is CAWTAGAHLQQYF. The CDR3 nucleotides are TGTGCCTGGACGGCGGGGGCTCATCTTCAGCAGTATTTT.